This T cell receptor beta chain was captured by sequencing in a study of beta chain features in type 1 diabetes. CDR1 and CDR2 from the germline V gene are MDHEN and SYDVKM. Trimming pared 1 base from V and 2 bases from J, leaving 14 bases between. This CDR3 is 16 amino acids long. Only a few counts were recorded for this clone. Expressed TCRB transcripts were sequenced because the isolated RNA had all been reverse transcribed beforehand. This table comes from immunoSEQ multiplex PCR, and its TCRdb copy is limited to in-frame clones, with some not included. The table shows about 150,000 clones, with approximately 8.1% occurring only once.

The receptor was isolated from a young man in good health. The chain combines TRBV28 with TRBJ2-5; no reliable D call. What was sequenced was central memory CD4+ T cells from blood. CDR3 nucleotides: TGTGCCAGCAGTTTATCTCTGACACCTGGACAAGAGACCCAGTACTTC. It yields the protein CASSLSLTPGQETQYF.